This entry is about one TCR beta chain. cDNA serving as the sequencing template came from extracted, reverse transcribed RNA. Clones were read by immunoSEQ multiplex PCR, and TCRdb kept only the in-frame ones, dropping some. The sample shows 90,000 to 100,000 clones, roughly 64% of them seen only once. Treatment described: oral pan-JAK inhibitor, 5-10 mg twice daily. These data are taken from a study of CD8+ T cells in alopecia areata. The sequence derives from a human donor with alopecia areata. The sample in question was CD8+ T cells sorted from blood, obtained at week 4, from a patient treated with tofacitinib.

CDR3 nucleotides: TGTGCCAGCAGCCTGACTCCGTCCCAAGAGACCCAGTACTTC. It yields the protein CASSLTPSQETQYF. The rearrangement uses TRBV6-5 and TRBJ2-5, with unresolved D. The CDR3 covers 14 residues. V lost 6 bases, J lost 1 base, and 12 bases lay in between. Germline V gene data show CDR1 as MNHEY and CDR2 as SVGAGI.